The 16 T cell receptor beta chains given below trace back to one sample, sequenced in a study of cytomegalovirus exposure and HLA in healthy donors. The study ran its PCR with 60 Vbeta and 13 Jbeta primers. Profiled with immunoSEQ multiplex PCR; TCRdb holds only in-frame clones, not every one. The table shows 200,000 or so clones, with approximately 88% occurring only once. Material: PBMCs. The source of these receptors is a boy aged 5-17 years in good health and CMV-seronegative.

This clone was seen only once. The rearrangement joins TRBV25-1 to TRBJ2-1; D may be TRBD1 (6 bases). Per the germline V gene, CDR1 is MGHDK and CDR2 is SYGVNS. This CDR3 has 18 amino acids. Trimming shortened V by 1 base and J by 9 bases, and 25 bases separated the two germline ends. The CDR3 protein is CASSESLTGTRVLGEQFF. As DNA, the CDR3 is TGTGCCAGCAGTGAATCCCTCACCGGGACAAGGGTCCTGGGTGAGCAGTTCTTC.

This sequence joins TRBV7-6 and TRBJ2-1; the match to TRBD1 covers 8 bases. The junction had 6 bases not matched to a gene; V was cut back by 5 bases and J by 0 bases. The CDR3 has 16 amino acids. Looked up from germline, CDR1 is SGHVS and CDR2 is FNYEAQ. The CDR3 DNA reads as TGTGCCAGCAGCGACGACAGGGGTGGCTCCTACAATGAGCAGTTCTTC. Encoded protein: CASSDDRGGSYNEQFF.

V and J are TRBV28 and TRBJ2-7; TRBD2 is a possible D gene (6 bases). Germline V gene data show CDR1 as MDHEN and CDR2 as SYDVKM. V was clipped by 5 bases and J by 1 base, with 18 bases between them. This CDR3 spans 16 amino acids. The DNA for the CDR3 is TGTGCCAGCAGTCTACCTCGGGGTAGCGGATCCTACGAGCAGTACTTC. Its protein is CASSLPRGSGSYEQYF.

The chain joins TRBV18 to TRBJ1-5; TRBD1 matches at 7 bases. Germline V gives CDR1 KGHSH, CDR2 LQKENI. CDR3 length equals 16 residues. The V gene end was trimmed by 4 bases and the J gene end by 1 base; junction bases not matched to a gene: 7. The CDR3 sequence: CASSQDRVWSNQPQHF. The DNA of the CDR3 is TGTGCCAGCTCACAAGACAGGGTCTGGAGCAATCAGCCCCAGCATTTT. The full variable domain, with the rest looked up from reference TRBV18 and TRBJ1-5, is NAGVMQNPRHLVRRRGQEARLRCSPMKGHSHVYWYRQLPEEGLKFMVYLQKENIIDESGMPKERFSAEFPKEGPSILRIQQVVRGDSAAYFCASSQDRVWSNQPQHFGDGTRLSIL.

The rearrangement uses TRBV4-3 and TRBJ2-3; D possibly corresponds to TRBD2 (6 bases). V dropped 1 base and J dropped 4 bases, with 15 bases sitting between them. In germline, CDR1 is LGHNA, CDR2 YSLEER. The CDR3 has 16 amino acids. The CDR3 protein is CASSQGVAGLPDTQYF. DNA for the CDR3: TGCGCCAGCAGCCAAGGGGTCGCGGGGCTGCCAGATACGCAGTATTTT.

V is TRBV15 and J is TRBJ1-2; TRBD1 might be the D (5 bases). The CDR3 is 13 residues long. Germline CDR1 reads LNHNV; CDR2 reads YYDKDF (reference sequence). The V gene lost 4 bases and the J gene lost 3 bases, with 9 bases spanning the gap. The CDR3 DNA follows: TGTGCCACCAGCAACGTAGGGGACTATGGCTACACCTTC. It translates to CATSNVGDYGYTF.

This clone appeared a single time. The chain is built from TRBV5-5 and TRBJ1-2; a possible D gene is TRBD1 (6 bases). The CDR3 is 14 residues long. Germline V gives CDR1 SGHKS, CDR2 YYEKEE (reference sequence). Trimming removed 0 bases at V and 11 bases at J, with 17 bases between. The CDR3 sequence is CASSLESGGVGYTF. The CDR3 coding sequence is TGTGCCAGCAGCTTGGAGAGCGGGGGCGTGGGGTACACCTTC.

This clone was observed once. J is TRBJ2-7 and V is TRBV2; D is undetermined. Trimming stripped 7 bases from V and 4 bases from J, with 11 bases between. This CDR3 has 12 residues. CDR1 and CDR2 (germline): SNHLY, FYNNEI. The CDR3 region has the DNA TGTGCCAGCAAGCGCAAGGTTTACGAGCAGTACTTC. Protein sequence: CASKRKVYEQYF.

This rearrangement joins TRBV27 to TRBJ1-6; 10 bases agree with TRBD1. After removal of 6 bases from V and 13 bases from J, the junction contained 15 bases not matched to a gene. The germline CDR1 and CDR2 sequences are MNHEY and SMNVEV (reference sequence). The CDR3 is made up of 16 amino acids. The CDR3 nucleotides are TGTGCCAGCAGCTACCTTAGTGGGACAGGGGCCTCTCCCCTCCACTTT. It codes for CASSYLSGTGASPLHF.

A few counts support this clone. V gene TRBV29-1 combines with J gene TRBJ1-1, with 10 bases fitting TRBD1. V dropped 6 bases and J dropped 3; count of bases not matched to a gene: 13. Germline V gene data show CDR1 as SQVTM and CDR2 as ANQGSEA. The CDR3 has 16 residues. In nucleotides, the CDR3 is TGCAGCGTGCGCGGAACCAGGGGACAGGGGTACACTGAAGCTTTCTTT. Residues: CSVRGTRGQGYTEAFF. Together with reference TRBV29-1 and TRBJ1-1, the CDR3 gives the full variable domain: SAVISQKPSRDICQRGTSLTIQCQVDSQVTMMFWYRQQPGQSLTLIATANQGSEATYESGFVIDKFPISRPNLTFSTLTVSNMSPEDSSIYLCSVRGTRGQGYTEAFFGQGTRLTVV.

The V gene is TRBV6-4, the J gene TRBJ2-3; D may be TRBD2 (5 bases). From germline, CDR1 is MRHNA and CDR2 SNTAGT. V dropped 0 bases and J dropped 4 bases, with 11 bases sitting between them. The CDR3 length is 15 residues. CDR3 in DNA: TGTGCCAGCAGTGACTCTGGGAGCGCCCCAGATACGCAGTATTTT. Amino acids: CASSDSGSAPDTQYF.

This clone came up a few times. The V call is TRBV5-1, the J call TRBJ2-6; 8 nucleotides align to TRBD2. The V and J ends lost 5 bases and 2 bases, in that order; junction bases with no gene match: 3. The CDR3 is made up of 15 amino acids. Germline CDR1 and CDR2: SGHRS and YFSETQ. DNA for the CDR3: TGCGCCAGCAGGAATAGCGGGGCTGGGGCCAACGTCCTGACTTTC. This codes for CASRNSGAGANVLTF.

To note about this clone: Other DNA sequences of this sample code for an identical CDR3. V is TRBV5-1 and J is TRBJ2-7; D not certain. Germline CDR1 is SGHRS and CDR2 is YFSETQ. The V and J ends lost 4 bases and 3 bases respectively, with 5 bases between them. The CDR3 runs to 11 residues. This chain's CDR3 is CASSAGYEQYF. The DNA for the CDR3 is TGCGCCAGCAGCGCAGGCTACGAGCAGTACTTC.

V is TRBV7-2 and J is TRBJ1-1; no clear D gene. From germline, CDR1 is SGHTA and CDR2 FQGNSA. This CDR3 is 13 amino acids long. Trimming removed 1 base at V and 8 bases at J, with 11 bases between. DNA of the CDR3: TGTGCCAGCAGCTTAGAAAGCGTGTGGGAAGCTTTCTTT. Residues: CASSLESVWEAFF.

The V gene is TRBV5-1, the J gene TRBJ2-7, with D possibly matching TRBD2 (5 bases). This CDR3 comprises 15 residues. From germline, CDR1 is SGHRS and CDR2 YFSETQ. The V end lost 1 base, the J end lost 1 base, and 12 bases lay between the germline ends. CDR3 loop: CASSLLRDQSYEQYF. CDR3 nucleotides: TGCGCCAGCAGCTTGCTCCGGGATCAATCCTACGAGCAGTACTTC.

This clone was picked up a small number of times. The CDR3 protein is CASSDKVTTQETQYF. CDR3 nucleotide sequence: TGTGCCAGCAGTGATAAAGTGACAACCCAAGAGACCCAGTACTTC. The V gene is TRBV6-1, the J gene TRBJ2-5; no clear D. CDR3 length equals 15 residues. Trimming pared 3 bases from V and 1 base from J, leaving 12 bases between. Germline V gene lookup returns CDR1 MNHNS and CDR2 SASEGT.